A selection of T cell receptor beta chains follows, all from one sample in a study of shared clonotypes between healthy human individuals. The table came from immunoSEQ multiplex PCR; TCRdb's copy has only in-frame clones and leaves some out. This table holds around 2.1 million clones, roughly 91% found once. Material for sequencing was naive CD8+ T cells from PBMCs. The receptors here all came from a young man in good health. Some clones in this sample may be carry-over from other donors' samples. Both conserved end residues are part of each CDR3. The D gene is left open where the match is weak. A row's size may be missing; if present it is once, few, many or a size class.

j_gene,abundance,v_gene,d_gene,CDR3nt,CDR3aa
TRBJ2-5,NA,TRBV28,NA,TGTGCCAGCAGTTTAACCTGGGGAGTGCATGGGACCCAGTACTTC,CASSLTWGVHGTQYF
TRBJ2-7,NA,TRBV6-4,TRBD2,TGTGCCAGCAGTGACTCGAAGCGGGAGATCAACTACGAGCAGTACTTC,CASSDSKREINYEQYF
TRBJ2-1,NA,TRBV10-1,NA,TGCGCCAGCAGTGAGGGGACATCTGGCAATGAGCAGTTCTTC,CASSEGTSGNEQFF
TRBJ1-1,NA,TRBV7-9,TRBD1,TGTGCCAGCAGCTTCGACAGGGGGCTGGACACTGAAGCTTTCTTT,CASSFDRGLDTEAFF
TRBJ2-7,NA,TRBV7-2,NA,TGTGCCAGCAGCTTAGATGGACAGAGTTCTTACGAGCAGTACTTC,CASSLDGQSSYEQYF
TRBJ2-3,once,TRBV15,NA,TGTGCCACCAGCAGAGAAGGGATCGGGAGTCCAGATACGCAGTATTTT,CATSREGIGSPDTQYF
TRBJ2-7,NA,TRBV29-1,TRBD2,TGCAGCGCTATACCGGGACTAGCGGGGGAGCAGTACTTC,CSAIPGLAGEQYF
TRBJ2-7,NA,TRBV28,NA,TGTGCCAGCTCCCCCGGGACTTACTACGAGCAGTACTTC,CASSPGTYYEQYF
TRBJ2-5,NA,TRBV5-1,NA,TGCGCCAGCAGCACCTCCCCCATTAAGACCCAGTACTTC,CASSTSPIKTQYF
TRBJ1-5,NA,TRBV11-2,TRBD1,TGTGCCAGCAGTCATCCAACAGGGGCTCGGGAGAGCAATCAGCCCCAGCATTTT,CASSHPTGARESNQPQHF
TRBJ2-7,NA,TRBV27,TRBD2,TGTGCCAGCAGTCCCCGACTAGCGGGAGTAGGGGAGCAGTACTTC,CASSPRLAGVGEQYF
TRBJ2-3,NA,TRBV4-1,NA,TGCGCCAGCAGCCAAGATGGGGCGGATACGCAGTATTTT,CASSQDGADTQYF
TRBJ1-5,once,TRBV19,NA,TGTGCCAGTAGTATCGATGGCAGGGCCAATCAGCCCCAGCATTTT,CASSIDGRANQPQHF
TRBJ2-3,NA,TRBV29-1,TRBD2,TGCAGCGGGGGGACTAGCGAAGATACGCAGTATTTT,CSGGTSEDTQYF
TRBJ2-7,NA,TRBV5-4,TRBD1,TGTGCCAGCAGCCCGGACAGGATTCACGAGCAGTACTTC,CASSPDRIHEQYF
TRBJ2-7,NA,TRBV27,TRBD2,TGTGCCAGCAGTCACGGAGGACTAGCGGGAGCTCCCTACGAGCAGTACTTC,CASSHGGLAGAPYEQYF
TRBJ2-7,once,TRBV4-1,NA,TGCGCCAGCAGCCAAGATTCGGCCCAGAAGGGTTACGAGCAGTACTTC,CASSQDSAQKGYEQYF
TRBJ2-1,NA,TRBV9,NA,TGTGCCAGCTCCGGGACAGCGGGATACAATGAGCAGTTCTTC,CASSGTAGYNEQFF